This note documents a single T cell receptor beta chain sequence. This entry comes from a study of T cell responses to AZD1222 COVID-19 vaccine. This CDR3 has 16 residues. The protocol was immunoSEQ multiplex PCR, while the TCRdb copy is restricted to in-frame clones and leaves out a portion. Of about 87,000 clones listed, around 89% are singletons. The TCR originated in an adult in good health. The chain has TRBV21-1 and TRBJ1-2; the D segment call TRBD1 is taken from the table without a DNA check. TRBV21-1 is flagged as a pseudogene. Material: peripheral blood, obtained on day 0 of AZD1222 vaccination. The CDR3 nucleotides are TGTGCCAGCGGCGTCCAAGGGGGCAGTGTGAACTATGGCTACACCTTC. Amino acids: CASGVQGGSVNYGYTF.